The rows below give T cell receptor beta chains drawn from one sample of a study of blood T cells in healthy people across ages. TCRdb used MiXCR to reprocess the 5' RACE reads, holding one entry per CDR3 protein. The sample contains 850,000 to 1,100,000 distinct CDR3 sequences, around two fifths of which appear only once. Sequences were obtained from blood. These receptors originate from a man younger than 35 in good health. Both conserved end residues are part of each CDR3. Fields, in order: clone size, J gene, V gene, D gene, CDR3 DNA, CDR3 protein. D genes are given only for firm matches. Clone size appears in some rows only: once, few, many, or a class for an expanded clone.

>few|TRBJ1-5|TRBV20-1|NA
TGCAGTGCTAGCGAAGGCCCGTTTAGCAATCAGCCCCAGCATTTT
CSASEGPFSNQPQHF
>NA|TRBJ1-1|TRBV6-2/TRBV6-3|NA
TGTGCCAGCAGTTACTCCAGGGAAAGGGGCACTGAAGCTTTCTTT
CASSYSRERGTEAFF
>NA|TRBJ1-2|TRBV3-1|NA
TGTGCCAGCAGCCACAGGTCTTACAGCTCGCCTAACTATGGCTACACCTTC
CASSHRSYSSPNYGYTF
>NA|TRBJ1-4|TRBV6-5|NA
TGTGCCAGCTCCCTTTGGGGGGGAAAACTGTTTTTT
CASSLWGGKLFF
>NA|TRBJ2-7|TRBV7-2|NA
TGTGCCAGCAGCGGAGAGGGCGGGTCCTACAATGAGCAGTACTTC
CASSGEGGSYNEQYF
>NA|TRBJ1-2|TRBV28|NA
TGTGCCAGCAGAGTACCAATCTTGGCGAGTGGCTACACCTTC
CASRVPILASGYTF
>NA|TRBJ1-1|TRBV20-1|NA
TGCAGTGCTAGAGATCACAACAGAATGAACACTGAAGCTTTCTTT
CSARDHNRMNTEAFF
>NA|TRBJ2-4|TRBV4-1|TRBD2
TGCGCCAGCAGCCAAGGAGGCTCTAGCGGCGGCAAAAACATTCAGTACTTC
CASSQGGSSGGKNIQYF
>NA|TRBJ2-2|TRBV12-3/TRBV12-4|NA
TGTGCCAGCAGCCGCGGACCTGATCACACCGGGGAGCTGTTTTTT
CASSRGPDHTGELFF
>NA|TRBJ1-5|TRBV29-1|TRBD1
TGCAGCGTTGGGACAGGGTACAATCAGCCCCAGCATTTT
CSVGTGYNQPQHF
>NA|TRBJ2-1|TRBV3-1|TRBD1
TGTGCCAGCAGCCAAGATACAGGACAGGGGGCTATCGATGAGCAGTTCTTC
CASSQDTGQGAIDEQFF
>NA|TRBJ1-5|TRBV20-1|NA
TGCAGTGCTAGAGGGGGACACCATAATCAGCCCCAGCATTTT
CSARGGHHNQPQHF
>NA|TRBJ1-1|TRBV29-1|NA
TGCAGCGTAGGACCGACTGAAGCTTTCTTT
CSVGPTEAFF
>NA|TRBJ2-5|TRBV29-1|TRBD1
TGCAGCGCTAGACAGGGAGATTGGACCCAGTACTTC
CSARQGDWTQYF
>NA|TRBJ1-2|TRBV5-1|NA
TGCGCCAGCAGCGGCGAGGAGGACTATGGCTACACCTTC
CASSGEEDYGYTF
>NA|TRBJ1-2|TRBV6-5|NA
TGTGCCAGCAGTCCCCTGGGGCAGGGGAGGGATGGCTACACCTTC
CASSPLGQGRDGYTF
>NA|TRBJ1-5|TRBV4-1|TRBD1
TGCGCCAGCAGCCAGCCGACAGGGCCGTATAGCAATCAGCCCCAGCATTTT
CASSQPTGPYSNQPQHF
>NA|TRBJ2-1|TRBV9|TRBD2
TGTGCCAGCAGCAGGACTAGGAGCAATGAGCAGTTCTTC
CASSRTRSNEQFF
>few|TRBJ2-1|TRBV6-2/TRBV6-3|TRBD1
TGTGCCAGCAGTTACACCTTAGACAGGGGTGAGCAGTTCTTC
CASSYTLDRGEQFF
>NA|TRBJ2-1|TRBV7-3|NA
TGTGCCAGCAGCCCCGAGGACTGGAGCTCCTACAATGAGCAGTTCTTC
CASSPEDWSSYNEQFF
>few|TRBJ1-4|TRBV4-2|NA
TGTGCCAGCAGGATAGGGACGGGCAATGAAAAACTGTTTTTT
CASRIGTGNEKLFF
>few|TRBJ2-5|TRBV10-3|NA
TGTGCCATCAGTGACCTCGGACCCTCGCCGACCCAGTACTTC
CAISDLGPSPTQYF
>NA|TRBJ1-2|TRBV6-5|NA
TGTGCCAGCAGTTACTCGCGGGGAGGTCTTTCTGGTGGCTACACCTTC
CASSYSRGGLSGGYTF
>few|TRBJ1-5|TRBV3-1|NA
TGTGCCAGCAGCCAAGCCGACAGAGACCAGCCCCAGCATTTT
CASSQADRDQPQHF
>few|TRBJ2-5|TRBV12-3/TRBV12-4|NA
TGTGCCAGCAGTTTAGCGGAGACCAATGAGCAGTACTTC
CASSLAETNEQYF
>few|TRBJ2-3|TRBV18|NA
TGTGCCAGCTCACCAATACGGGGAACAGATACGCAGTATTTT
CASSPIRGTDTQYF
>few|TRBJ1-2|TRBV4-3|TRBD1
TGCGCCAGCAGCCAAGATCAGGGGGATTGGGGTGGCTACACCTTC
CASSQDQGDWGGYTF
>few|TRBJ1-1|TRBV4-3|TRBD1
TGCGCCAGCAGCCAAGAGGTGACAGGGGAAGCTTTCTTT
CASSQEVTGEAFF
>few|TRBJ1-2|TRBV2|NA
TGTGCCAGCAGCCCCAGCGAGGGACCCTATGGCTACACCTTC
CASSPSEGPYGYTF
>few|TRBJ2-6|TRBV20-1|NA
TGCAGTGCCCTGCCCTCTGGGGCCAACGTCCTGACTTTC
CSALPSGANVLTF
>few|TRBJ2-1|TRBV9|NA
TGTGCCAGCAATACAGGGAAGACGCCCTACAATGAGCAGTTCTTC
CASNTGKTPYNEQFF